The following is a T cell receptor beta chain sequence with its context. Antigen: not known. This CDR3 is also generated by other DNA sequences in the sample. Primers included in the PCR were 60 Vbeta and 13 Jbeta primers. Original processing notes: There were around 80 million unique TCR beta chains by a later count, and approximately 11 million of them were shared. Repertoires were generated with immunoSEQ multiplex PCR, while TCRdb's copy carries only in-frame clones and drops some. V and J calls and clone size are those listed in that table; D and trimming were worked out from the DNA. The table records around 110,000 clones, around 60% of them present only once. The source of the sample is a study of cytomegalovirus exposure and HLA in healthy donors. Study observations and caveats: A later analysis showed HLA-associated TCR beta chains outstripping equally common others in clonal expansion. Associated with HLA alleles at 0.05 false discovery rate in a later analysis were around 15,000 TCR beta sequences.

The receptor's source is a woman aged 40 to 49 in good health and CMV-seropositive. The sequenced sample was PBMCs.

CDR3 region: CASNKGLAGEGDTGELFF. The CDR3 DNA sequence: TGTGCCAGCAACAAAGGACTAGCGGGAGAGGGGGACACCGGGGAGCTGTTTTTT. The chain employs TRBV2 and TRBJ2-2; 13 bases match TRBD2. V lost 7 bases to trimming and J lost 3 bases; unmatched junction nucleotides: 11. Per germline, CDR1 SNHLY and CDR2 FYNNEI. This CDR3 spans 18 amino acids.